This TCR beta chain was captured by sequencing in a study of identical twins. Findings and caveats of the study: Beta clonotypes that were abundant in cord blood contained fewer insertions, a pattern absent from memory repertoires.

TCRdb reprocessed the 5' RACE reads with MiXCR, giving one entry per CDR3 protein. This table has 450,000 or so distinct CDR3 sequences, roughly 18% appearing once. The sample holds a few counts of this clonotype. Its antigen remains unknown. V lost 7 bases and J 0 bases, leaving 9 bases between the germline ends. Germline V gene data show CDR1 as MDHEN and CDR2 as SYDVKM. The CDR3 has 13 residues. Sequenced sample: naive T cells sorted from blood. This TCR came from a man between 50 and 59 years old in good health. The chain has TRBV28 and TRBJ1-1; D call uncertain. In nucleotides, the CDR3 is TGTGCCAGCATTGCACACATGAACACTGAAGCTTTCTTT. The encoded protein is CASIAHMNTEAFF.